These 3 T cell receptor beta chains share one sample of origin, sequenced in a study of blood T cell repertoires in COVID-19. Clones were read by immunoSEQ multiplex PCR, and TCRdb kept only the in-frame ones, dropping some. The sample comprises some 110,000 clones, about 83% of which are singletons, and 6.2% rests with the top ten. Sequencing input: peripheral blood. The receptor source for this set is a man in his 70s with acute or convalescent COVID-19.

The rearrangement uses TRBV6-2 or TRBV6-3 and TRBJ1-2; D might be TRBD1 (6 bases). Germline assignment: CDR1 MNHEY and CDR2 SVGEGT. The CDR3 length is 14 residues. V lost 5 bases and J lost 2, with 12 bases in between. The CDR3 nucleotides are TGTGCCAGCAGTCGAGGACAGAGGAACTATGGCTACACCTTC. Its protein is CASSRGQRNYGYTF.

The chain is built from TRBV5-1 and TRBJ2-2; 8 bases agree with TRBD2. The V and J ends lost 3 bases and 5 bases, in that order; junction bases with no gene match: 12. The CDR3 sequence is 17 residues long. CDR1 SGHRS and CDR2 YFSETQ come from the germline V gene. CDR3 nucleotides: TGCGCCAGCAGCTCACCCGGGGGGGACCCCCTTACCGGGGAGCTGTTTTTT. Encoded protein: CASSSPGGDPLTGELFF.

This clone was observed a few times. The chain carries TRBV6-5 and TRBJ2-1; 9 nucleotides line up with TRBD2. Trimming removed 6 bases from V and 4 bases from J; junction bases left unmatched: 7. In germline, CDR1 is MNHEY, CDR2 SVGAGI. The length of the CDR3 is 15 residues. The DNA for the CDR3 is TGTGCCAGCAGACCCGATAGCGGGGGTTACAATGAGCAGTTCTTC. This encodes CASRPDSGGYNEQFF.